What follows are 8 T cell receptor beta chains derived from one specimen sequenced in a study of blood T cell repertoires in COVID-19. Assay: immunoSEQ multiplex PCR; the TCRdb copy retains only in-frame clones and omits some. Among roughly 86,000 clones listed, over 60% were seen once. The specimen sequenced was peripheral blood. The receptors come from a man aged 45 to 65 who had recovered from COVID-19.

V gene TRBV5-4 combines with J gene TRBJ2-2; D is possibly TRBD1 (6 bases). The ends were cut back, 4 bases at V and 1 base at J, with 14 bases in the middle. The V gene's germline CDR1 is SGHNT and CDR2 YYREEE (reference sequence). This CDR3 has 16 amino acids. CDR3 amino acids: CASSLTGSQNTGELFF. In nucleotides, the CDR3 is TGTGCCAGCAGCCTCACAGGGAGTCAGAACACCGGGGAGCTGTTTTTT.

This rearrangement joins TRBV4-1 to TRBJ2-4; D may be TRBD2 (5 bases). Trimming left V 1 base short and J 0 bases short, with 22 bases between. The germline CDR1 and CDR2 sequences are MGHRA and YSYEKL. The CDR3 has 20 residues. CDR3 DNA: TGCGCCAGCAGCCAAGGAGCGGAAAACAGACCAGAGTTAGCCAAAAACATTCAGTACTTC. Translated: CASSQGAENRPELAKNIQYF.

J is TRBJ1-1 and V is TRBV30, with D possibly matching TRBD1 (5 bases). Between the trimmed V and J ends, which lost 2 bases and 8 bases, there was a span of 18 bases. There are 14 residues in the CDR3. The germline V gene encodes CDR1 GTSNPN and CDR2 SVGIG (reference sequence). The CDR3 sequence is CAWSPGTWAREAFF. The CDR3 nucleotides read TGTGCCTGGAGTCCGGGGACTTGGGCGAGGGAAGCTTTCTTT.

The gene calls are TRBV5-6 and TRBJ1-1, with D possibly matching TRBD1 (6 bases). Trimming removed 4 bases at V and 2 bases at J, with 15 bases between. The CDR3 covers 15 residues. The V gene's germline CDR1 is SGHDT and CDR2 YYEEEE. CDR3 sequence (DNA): TGTGCCAGCAGCCCCCGGACAGCCCTAAACACTGAAGCTTTCTTT. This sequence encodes CASSPRTALNTEAFF.

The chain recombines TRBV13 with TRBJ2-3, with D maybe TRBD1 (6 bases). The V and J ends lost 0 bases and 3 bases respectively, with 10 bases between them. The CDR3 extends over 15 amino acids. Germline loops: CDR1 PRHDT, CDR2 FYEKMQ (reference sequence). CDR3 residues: CASSLGQGTTDTQYF. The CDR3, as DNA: TGTGCCAGCAGCTTAGGACAGGGCACGACAGATACGCAGTATTTT.

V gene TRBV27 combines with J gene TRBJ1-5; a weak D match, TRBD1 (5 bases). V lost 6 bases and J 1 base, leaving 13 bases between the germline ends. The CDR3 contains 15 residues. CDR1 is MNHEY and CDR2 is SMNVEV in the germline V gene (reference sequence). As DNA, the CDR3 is TGTGCCAGCAGAGCTCAGGGTAAGAGCAATCAGCCCCAGCATTTT. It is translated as CASRAQGKSNQPQHF.

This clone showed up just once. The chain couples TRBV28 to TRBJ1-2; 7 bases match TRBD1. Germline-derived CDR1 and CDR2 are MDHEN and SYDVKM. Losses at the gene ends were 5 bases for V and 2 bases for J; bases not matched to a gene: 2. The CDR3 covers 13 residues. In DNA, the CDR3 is TGTGCCAGCAGTGGGGGACAGAACTATGGCTACACCTTC. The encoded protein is CASSGGQNYGYTF.

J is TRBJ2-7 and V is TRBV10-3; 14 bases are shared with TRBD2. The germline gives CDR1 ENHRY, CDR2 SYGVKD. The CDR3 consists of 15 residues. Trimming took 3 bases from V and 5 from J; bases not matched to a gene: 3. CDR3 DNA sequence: TGTGCCATCAGTGACCCGGGACTAGCGGGAGACGAGCAGTACTTC. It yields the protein CAISDPGLAGDEQYF.